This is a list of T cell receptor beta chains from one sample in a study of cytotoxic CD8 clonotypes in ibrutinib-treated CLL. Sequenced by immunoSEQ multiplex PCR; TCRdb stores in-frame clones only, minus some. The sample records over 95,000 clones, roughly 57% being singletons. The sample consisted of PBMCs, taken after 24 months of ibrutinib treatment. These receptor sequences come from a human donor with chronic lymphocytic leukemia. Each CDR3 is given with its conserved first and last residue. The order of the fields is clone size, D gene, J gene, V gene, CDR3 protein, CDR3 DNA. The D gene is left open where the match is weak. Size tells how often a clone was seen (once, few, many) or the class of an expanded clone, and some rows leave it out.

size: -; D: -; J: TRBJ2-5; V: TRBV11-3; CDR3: CASSLSAWGRRKRQETQYF; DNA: TGTGCCAGCAGCTTATCGGCCTGGGGGCGGCGAAAACGTCAAGAGACCCAGTACTTC
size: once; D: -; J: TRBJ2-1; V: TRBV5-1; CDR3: CASSLEANPEQFF; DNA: TGCGCCAGCAGCTTGGAGGCCAATCCCGAGCAGTTCTTC
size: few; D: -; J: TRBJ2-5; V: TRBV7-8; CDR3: CASSRVRGDPETQYF; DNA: TGTGCCAGCAGCCGAGTGAGGGGCGATCCGGAGACCCAGTACTTC
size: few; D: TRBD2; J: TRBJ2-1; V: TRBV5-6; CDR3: CASSFSFGRTREGNEQFF; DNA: TGTGCCAGCAGCTTCAGCTTTGGTCGTACTCGGGAGGGCAATGAGCAGTTCTTC
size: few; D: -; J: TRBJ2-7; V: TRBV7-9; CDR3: CASSSDLYEQYF; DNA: TGTGCCAGCAGCTCCGATCTTTACGAGCAGTACTTC
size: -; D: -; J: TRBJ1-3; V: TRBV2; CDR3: CASSGQASGNTIYF; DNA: TGTGCCAGCAGTGGACAGGCCTCTGGAAACACCATATATTTT
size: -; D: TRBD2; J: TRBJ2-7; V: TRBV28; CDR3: CASSSPGLAGGIYEQYF; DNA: TGTGCCAGCAGTTCGCCCGGACTAGCGGGGGGGATTTACGAGCAGTACTTC
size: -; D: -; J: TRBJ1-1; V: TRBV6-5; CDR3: CASKGASEAFF; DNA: TGTGCCAGCAAGGGTGCGTCGGAAGCTTTCTTT
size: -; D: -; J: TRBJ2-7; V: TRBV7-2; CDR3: CASSFNRNSYEQYF; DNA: TGTGCCAGCAGTTTCAACCGGAACTCCTACGAGCAGTACTTC
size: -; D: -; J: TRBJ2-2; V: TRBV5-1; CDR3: CASSLDGGYTGELFF; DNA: TGCGCCAGCAGCTTGGACGGGGGCTACACCGGGGAGCTGTTTTTT
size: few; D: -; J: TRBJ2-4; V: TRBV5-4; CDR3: CASSFGRAIQYF; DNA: TGTGCCAGCAGCTTTGGGCGGGCCATTCAGTACTTC
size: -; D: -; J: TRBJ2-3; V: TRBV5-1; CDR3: CASSLETRTDTQYF; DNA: TGCGCCAGCAGCTTGGAGACCCGCACAGATACGCAGTATTTT
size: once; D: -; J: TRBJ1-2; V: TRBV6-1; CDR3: CASSDRALRGDGYTF; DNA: TGTGCCAGCAGTGATAGGGCCCTTCGGGGTGATGGCTACACCTTC
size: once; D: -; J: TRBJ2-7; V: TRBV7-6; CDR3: CASRSQGGLYEQYF; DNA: TGTGCCAGCAGGTCACAGGGAGGGCTCTACGAGCAGTACTTC
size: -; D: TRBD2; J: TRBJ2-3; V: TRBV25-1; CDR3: CASSETSGGYTDTQYF; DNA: TGTGCCAGCAGTGAAACCAGCGGGGGATACACAGATACGCAGTATTTT
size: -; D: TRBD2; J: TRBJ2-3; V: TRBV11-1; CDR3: CASSPRGGNTDTQYF; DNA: TGTGCCAGCAGCCCTCGGGGGGGGAACACAGATACGCAGTATTTT
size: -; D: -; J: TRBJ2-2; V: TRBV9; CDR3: CASSVFELLNTGELFF; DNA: TGTGCCAGCAGCGTATTCGAACTTTTAAACACCGGGGAGCTGTTTTTT
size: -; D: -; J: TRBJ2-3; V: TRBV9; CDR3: CASSVPGTGNTDTQYF; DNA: TGTGCCAGCAGCGTCCCTGGGACTGGAAACACAGATACGCAGTATTTT
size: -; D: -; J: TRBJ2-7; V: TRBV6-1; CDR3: CASSERGKEQYF; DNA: TGTGCCAGCAGTGAGAGGGGGAAAGAGCAGTACTTC
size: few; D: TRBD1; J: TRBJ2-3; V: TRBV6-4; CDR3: CASSERLDRGADTQYF; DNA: TGTGCCAGCAGTGAAAGGTTGGACAGGGGAGCAGATACGCAGTATTTT
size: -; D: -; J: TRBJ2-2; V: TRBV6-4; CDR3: CASSEGRQTGELFF; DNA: TGTGCCAGCAGTGAGGGCCGCCAAACCGGGGAGCTGTTTTTT
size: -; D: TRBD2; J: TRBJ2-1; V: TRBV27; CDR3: CASSLLAALADEQFF; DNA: TGTGCCAGCAGTTTACTAGCGGCCCTTGCGGATGAGCAGTTCTTC
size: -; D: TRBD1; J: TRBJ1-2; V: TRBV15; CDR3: CATSRLGQGAGYTF; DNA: TGTGCCACCAGCAGACTGGGACAGGGTGCTGGCTACACCTTC
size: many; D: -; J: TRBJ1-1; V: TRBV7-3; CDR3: CASSFPSPVDMNTEAFF; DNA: TGTGCCAGCAGCTTTCCTAGCCCCGTTGACATGAACACTGAAGCTTTCTTT
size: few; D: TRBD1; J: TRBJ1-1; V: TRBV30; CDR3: CAWSVPLDRGGPAEAFF; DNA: TGTGCCTGGAGTGTACCTCTCGACAGGGGAGGGCCTGCTGAAGCTTTCTTT
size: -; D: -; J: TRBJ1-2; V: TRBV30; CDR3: CAWSERVGGYTF; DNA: TGTGCCTGGAGCGAGAGGGTAGGAGGCTACACCTTC
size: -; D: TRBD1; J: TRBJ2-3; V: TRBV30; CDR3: CAWRIKNRGRTDTQYF; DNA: TGTGCCTGGAGGATAAAAAACAGGGGGCGGACAGATACGCAGTATTTT
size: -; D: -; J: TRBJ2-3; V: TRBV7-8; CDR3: CASSPRVTDTQYF; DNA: TGTGCCAGCAGTCCCCGGGTTACGGATACGCAGTATTTT
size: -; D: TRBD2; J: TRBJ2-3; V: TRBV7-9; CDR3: CASSLAGGAADTQYF; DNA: TGTGCCAGCAGCTTAGCCGGGGGGGCAGCAGATACGCAGTATTTT
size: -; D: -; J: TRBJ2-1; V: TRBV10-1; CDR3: CASSEDSYNEQFF; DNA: TGCGCCAGCAGCGAAGACTCGTACAATGAGCAGTTCTTC
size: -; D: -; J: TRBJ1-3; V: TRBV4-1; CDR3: CASSVTGYVGSGNTIYF; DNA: TGCGCCAGCAGCGTAACAGGGTATGTCGGCTCTGGAAACACCATATATTTT
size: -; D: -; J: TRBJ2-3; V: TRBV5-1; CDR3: CASSGEIASTDTQYF; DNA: TGCGCCAGCAGCGGCGAGATAGCTAGCACAGATACGCAGTATTTT
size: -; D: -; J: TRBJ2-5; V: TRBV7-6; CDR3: CASSGHRRVETQYF; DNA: TGTGCCAGCAGCGGTCACCGACGGGTCGAGACCCAGTACTTC
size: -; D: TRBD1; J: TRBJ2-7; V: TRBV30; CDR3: CAWTGTGTQQYF; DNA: TGTGCCTGGACCGGGACAGGGACACAGCAGTACTTC
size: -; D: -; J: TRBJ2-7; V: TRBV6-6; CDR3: CASGGRASEQYF; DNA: TGTGCCAGCGGCGGCAGGGCAAGCGAGCAGTACTTC
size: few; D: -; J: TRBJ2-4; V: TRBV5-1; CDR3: CASSYRQEADIQYF; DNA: TGCGCCAGCAGCTACAGACAGGAGGCGGACATTCAGTACTTC
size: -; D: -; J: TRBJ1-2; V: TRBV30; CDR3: CAWSAPPVDRGYTF; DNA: TGTGCCTGGAGTGCCCCCCCTGTCGACAGGGGCTACACCTTC
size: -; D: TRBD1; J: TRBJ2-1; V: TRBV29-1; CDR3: CSVRQGTGNEQFF; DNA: TGCAGCGTTAGACAGGGAACGGGGAATGAGCAGTTCTTC
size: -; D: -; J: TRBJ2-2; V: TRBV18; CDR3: CASSPREANTGELFF; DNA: TGTGCCAGCTCACCGCGTGAAGCTAACACCGGGGAGCTGTTTTTT
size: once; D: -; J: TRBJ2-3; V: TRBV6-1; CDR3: CASSTRSGPDTQYF; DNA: TGTGCCAGCAGTACACGCTCCGGACCAGATACGCAGTATTTT
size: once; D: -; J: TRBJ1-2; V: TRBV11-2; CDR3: CASSLASGYGYTF; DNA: TGTGCCAGCAGCTTAGCTTCCGGCTATGGCTACACCTTC
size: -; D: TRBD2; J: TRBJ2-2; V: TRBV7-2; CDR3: CASTPSGEVGGELFF; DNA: TGTGCCAGCACCCCTAGCGGGGAGGTAGGCGGGGAGCTGTTTTTT
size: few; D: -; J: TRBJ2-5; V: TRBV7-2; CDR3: CASSSYSPETQYF; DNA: TGTGCCAGCAGCTCCTATTCCCCCGAGACCCAGTACTTC
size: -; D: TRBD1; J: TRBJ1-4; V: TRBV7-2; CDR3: CASSLSGTGATNEKLFF; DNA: TGTGCCAGCAGCTTGTCCGGGACAGGGGCAACTAATGAAAAACTGTTTTTT
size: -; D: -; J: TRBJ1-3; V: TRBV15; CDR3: CATSRERAGSGNTIYF; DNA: TGTGCCACCAGCAGGGAAAGGGCAGGGTCTGGAAACACCATATATTTT
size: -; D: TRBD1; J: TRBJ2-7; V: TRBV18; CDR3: CASSPSSGGNEQYF; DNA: TGTGCCAGCTCACCCTCCTCAGGGGGCAACGAGCAGTACTTC
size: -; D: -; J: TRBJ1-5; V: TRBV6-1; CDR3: CASSGSSNQPQHF; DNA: TGTGCCAGCAGTGGAAGTAGCAATCAGCCCCAGCATTTT
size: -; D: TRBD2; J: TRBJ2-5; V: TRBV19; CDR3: CASAYSGGETQYF; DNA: TGTGCCAGTGCCTATAGCGGGGGGGAGACCCAGTACTTC
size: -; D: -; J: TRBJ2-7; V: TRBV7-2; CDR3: CASSSGGKIGEQYF; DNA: TGTGCCAGCAGCTCAGGCGGGAAAATCGGGGAGCAGTACTTC
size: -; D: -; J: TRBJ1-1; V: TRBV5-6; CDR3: CASSLSDRNTEAFF; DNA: TGTGCCAGCAGCTTGAGCGACCGGAACACTGAAGCTTTCTTT
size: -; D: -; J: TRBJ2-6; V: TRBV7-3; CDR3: CASSLGETGANVLTF; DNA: TGTGCCAGCAGCTTAGGCGAAACTGGGGCCAACGTCCTGACTTTC
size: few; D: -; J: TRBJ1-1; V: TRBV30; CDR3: CAGVSRAEAFF; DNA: TGTGCCGGGGTCTCTCGGGCTGAAGCTTTCTTT
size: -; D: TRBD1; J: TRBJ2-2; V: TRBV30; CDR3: CAWSVNRGAGELFF; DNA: TGTGCCTGGAGTGTAAACAGGGGGGCCGGGGAGCTGTTTTTT
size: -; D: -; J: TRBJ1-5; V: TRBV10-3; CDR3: CAISEGGDQPQHF; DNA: TGTGCCATCAGTGAGGGGGGGGACCAGCCCCAGCATTTT
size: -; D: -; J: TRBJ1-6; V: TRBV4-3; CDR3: CASSQDSTGSSPLHF; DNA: TGCGCCAGCAGCCAAGATTCAACAGGGTCTTCACCCCTCCACTTT
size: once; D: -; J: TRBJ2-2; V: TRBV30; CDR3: CAWSVNGARRDTGELFF; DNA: TGTGCCTGGAGTGTAAACGGTGCGAGGAGGGACACCGGGGAGCTGTTTTTT
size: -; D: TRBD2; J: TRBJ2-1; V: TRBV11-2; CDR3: CASSFTAGAPGGEQFF; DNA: TGTGCCAGCAGCTTTACAGCGGGGGCCCCGGGGGGTGAGCAGTTCTTC
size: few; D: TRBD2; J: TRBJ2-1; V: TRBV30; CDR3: CAWSVSLAGEQFF; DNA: TGTGCCTGGAGTGTAAGTCTAGCGGGTGAGCAGTTCTTC